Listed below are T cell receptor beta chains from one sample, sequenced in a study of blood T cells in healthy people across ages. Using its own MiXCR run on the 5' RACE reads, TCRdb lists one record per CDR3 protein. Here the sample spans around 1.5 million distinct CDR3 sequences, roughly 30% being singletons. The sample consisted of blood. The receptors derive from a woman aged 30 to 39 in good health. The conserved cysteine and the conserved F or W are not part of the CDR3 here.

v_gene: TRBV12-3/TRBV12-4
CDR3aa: ASTKGVFQY

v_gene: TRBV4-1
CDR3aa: ASSQGQGQGQREQY

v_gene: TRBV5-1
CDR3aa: ASSFSRVALKETQY

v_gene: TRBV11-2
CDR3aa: ASSLEAGMNTEAF

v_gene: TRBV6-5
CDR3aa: ASSLTGGPQF

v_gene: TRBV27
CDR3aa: AGSLEPYNSPLH

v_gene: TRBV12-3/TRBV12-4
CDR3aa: ASSYRWGPQH

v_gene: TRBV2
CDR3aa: ASRVGDSTIGETQY

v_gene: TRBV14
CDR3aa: ASSQEIWSDEQF

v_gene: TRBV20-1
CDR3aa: SARPGRGLDEQY

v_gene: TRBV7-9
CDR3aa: ASSPKQGVGYT

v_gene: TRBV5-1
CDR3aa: ASSWTHGDQETQY

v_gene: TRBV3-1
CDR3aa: ASSQDYNPEAF

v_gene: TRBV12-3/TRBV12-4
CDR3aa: ASSLSNNQPQH

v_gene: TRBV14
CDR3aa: ASSQGRTSRAETQY

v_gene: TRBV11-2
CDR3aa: ASSWVLNEKLF

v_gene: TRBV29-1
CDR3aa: SVARDRPSSEQY

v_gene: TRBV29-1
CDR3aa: SVESREVDPYEQY

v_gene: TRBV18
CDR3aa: ASSPVSGDGYT

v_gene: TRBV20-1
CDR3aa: SAPGQIFSYEQY

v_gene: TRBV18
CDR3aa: ASSPGTGRNEQY

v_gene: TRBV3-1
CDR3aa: ASSHRSGTSGRLETQY

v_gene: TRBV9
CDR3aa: ASSVGGATTDTQY

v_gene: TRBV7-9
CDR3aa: ASSSGSWGRTKTQY

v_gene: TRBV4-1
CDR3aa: ASSQDPQGLTEAF

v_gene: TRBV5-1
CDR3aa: ASSHPDACEQY

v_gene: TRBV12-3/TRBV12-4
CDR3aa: ASSLRQINEKLF

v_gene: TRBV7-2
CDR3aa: ASSLVAGGPQF

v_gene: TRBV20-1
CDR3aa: SARVQGPSSYEQY

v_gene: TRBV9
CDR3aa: ASSPARAKTQY

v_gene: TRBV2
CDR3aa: ASSERLAGEYYEQY

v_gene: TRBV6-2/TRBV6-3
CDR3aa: ASSYSMGPEQF

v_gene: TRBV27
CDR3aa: ASSLSQDSSYEQY

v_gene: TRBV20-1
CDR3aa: SAILRGNEQY

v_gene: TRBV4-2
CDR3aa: ASSPTSDSYNEQF

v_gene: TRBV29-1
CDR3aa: SASGQGAGYGYT

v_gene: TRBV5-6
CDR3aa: ASSLYPEAQY

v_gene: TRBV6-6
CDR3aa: ASSQGGVQF

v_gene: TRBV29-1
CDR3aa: SALLDRGREQY

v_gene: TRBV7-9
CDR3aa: ASEGTGASYEQY

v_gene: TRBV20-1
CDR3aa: SARDQSSGFGEKLF

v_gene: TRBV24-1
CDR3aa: ATSDTRQGGVNEQF